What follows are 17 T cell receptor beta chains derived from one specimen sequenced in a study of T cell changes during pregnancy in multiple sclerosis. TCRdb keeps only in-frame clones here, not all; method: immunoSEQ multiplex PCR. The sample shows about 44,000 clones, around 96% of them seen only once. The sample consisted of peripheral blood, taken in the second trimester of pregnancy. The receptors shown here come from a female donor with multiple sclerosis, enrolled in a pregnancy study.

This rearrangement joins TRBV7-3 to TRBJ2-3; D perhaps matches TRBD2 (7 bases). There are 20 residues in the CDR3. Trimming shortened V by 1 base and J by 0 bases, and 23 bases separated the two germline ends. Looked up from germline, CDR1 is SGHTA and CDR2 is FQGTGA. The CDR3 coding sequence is TGTGCCAGCAGCTTAAGTCTCGGGGGCCTTTGGGGGGGGAGCACAGATACGCAGTATTTT. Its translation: CASSLSLGGLWGGSTDTQYF.

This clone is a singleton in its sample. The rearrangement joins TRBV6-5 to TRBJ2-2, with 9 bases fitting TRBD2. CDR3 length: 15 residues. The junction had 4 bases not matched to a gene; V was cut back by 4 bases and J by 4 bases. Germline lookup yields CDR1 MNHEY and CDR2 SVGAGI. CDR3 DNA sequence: TGTGCCAGCAGTTTTCTAGCGGGAAGCACCGGGGAGCTGTTTTTT. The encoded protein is CASSFLAGSTGELFF.

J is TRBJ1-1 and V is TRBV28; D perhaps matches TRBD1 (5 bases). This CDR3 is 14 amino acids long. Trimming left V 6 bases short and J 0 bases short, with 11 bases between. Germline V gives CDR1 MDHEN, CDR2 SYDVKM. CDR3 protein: CASSYRLMNTEAFF. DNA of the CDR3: TGTGCCAGCAGCTACAGGCTAATGAACACTGAAGCTTTCTTT.

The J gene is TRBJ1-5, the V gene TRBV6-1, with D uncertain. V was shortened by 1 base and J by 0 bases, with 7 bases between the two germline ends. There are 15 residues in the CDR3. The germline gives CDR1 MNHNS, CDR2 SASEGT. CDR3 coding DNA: TGTGCCAGCAGTGAAGGTGTATATAGCAATCAGCCCCAGCATTTT. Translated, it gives CASSEGVYSNQPQHF.

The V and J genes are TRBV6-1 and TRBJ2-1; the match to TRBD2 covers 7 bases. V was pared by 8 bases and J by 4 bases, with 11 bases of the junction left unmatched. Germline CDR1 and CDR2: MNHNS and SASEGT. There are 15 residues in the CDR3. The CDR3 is CASLLVPGGYNEQFF. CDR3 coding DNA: TGTGCCAGCCTCCTTGTGCCGGGGGGTTACAATGAGCAGTTCTTC.

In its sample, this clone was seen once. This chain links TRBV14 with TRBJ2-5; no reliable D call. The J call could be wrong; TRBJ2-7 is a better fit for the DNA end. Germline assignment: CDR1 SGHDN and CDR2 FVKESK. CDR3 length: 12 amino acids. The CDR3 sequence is CASSRSSYEQYF. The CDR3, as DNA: TGTGCCAGCAGCCGGTCCTCCTACGAGCAGTACTTC.

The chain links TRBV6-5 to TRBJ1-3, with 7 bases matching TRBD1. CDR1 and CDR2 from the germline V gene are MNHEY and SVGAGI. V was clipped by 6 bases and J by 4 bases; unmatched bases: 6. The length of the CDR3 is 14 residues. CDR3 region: CASRETGRGNTIYF. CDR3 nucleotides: TGTGCCAGCAGGGAGACAGGGAGGGGAAACACCATATATTTT.

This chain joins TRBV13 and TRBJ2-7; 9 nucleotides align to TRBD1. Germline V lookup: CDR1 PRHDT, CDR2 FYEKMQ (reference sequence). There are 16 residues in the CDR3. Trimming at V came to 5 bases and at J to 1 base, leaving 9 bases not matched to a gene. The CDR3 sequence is CASSLSTGGISYEQYF. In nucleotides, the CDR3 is TGTGCCAGCAGCCTTTCCACAGGGGGCATATCCTACGAGCAGTACTTC.

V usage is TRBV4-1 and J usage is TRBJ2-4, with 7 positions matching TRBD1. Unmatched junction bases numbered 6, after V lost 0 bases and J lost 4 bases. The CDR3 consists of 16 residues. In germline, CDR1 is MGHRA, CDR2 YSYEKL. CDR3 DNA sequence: TGCGCCAGCAGCCAAGAGGGATGGGACAGAAAAAACATTCAGTACTTC. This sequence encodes CASSQEGWDRKNIQYF.

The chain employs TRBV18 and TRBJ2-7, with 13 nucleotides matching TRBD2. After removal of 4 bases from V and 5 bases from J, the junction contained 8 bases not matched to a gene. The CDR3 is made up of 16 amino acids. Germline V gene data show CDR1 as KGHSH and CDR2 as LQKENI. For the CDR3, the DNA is TGTGCCAGCTCACTGGGACTAGCGGGAAAATTCCACGAGCAGTACTTC. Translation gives CASSLGLAGKFHEQYF.

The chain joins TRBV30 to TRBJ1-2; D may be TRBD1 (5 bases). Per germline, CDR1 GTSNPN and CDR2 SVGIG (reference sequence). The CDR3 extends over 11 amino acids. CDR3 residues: CAGGGGYGYTF. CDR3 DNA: TGTGCGGGGGGAGGAGGCTATGGCTACACCTTC.

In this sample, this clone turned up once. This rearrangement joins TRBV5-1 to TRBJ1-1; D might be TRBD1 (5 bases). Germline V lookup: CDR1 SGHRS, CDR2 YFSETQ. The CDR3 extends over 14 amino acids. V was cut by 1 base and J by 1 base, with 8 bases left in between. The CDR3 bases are TGCGCCAGCAGCTTGTCGGGGGGGAACACTGAAGCTTTCTTT. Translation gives CASSLSGGNTEAFF.

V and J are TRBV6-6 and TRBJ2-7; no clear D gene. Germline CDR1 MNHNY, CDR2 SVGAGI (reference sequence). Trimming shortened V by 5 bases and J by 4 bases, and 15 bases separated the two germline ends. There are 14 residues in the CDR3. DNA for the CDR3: TGTGCCAGCAGTCGAGTCCCTGGGCTGTACGAGCAGTACTTC. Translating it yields CASSRVPGLYEQYF.

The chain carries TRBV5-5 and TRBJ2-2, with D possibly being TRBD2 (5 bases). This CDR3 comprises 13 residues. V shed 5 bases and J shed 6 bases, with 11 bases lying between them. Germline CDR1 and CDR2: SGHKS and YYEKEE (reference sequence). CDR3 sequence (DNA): TGTGCCAGCAGTTCGCAACTAGCCGGGGAGCTGTTTTTT. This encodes CASSSQLAGELFF.

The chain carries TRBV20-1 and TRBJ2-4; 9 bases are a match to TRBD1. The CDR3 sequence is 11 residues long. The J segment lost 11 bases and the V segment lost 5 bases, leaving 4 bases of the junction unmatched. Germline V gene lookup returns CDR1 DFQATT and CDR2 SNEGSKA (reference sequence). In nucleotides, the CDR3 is TGCAGTGCTCCCAGACAGGGGGTTCAGTACTTC. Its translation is CSAPRQGVQYF.

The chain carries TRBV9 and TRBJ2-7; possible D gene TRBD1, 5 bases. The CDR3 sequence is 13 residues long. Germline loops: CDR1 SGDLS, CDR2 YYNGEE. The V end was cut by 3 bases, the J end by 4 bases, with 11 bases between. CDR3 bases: TGTGCCAGCAGCGCCCAGGGTCGGTACGAGCAGTACTTC. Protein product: CASSAQGRYEQYF.

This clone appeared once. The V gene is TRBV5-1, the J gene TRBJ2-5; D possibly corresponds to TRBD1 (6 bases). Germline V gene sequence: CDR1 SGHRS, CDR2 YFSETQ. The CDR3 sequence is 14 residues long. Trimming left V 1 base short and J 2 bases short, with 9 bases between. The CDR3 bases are TGCGCCAGCAGCTTGCAAAGGGGGCAAGAGACCCAGTACTTC. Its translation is CASSLQRGQETQYF.